Reported below is one TCR beta chain. Antigen unknown. The data stem from a study of beta chain features in type 1 diabetes. Study as a whole: There was similarity between patients and healthy donors in age, gender and cell yields.

Study-wide points: For Type 1 diabetes patients, all four CD4+ subsets carried TCRB CDR3s that were moderately but significantly shorter. When VDJ junctions were examined, type 1 diabetes patients showed fewer insertions and more deletions.

CDR1 and CDR2 (germline): MNHEY, SMNVEV (reference sequence). V shed 0 bases and J shed 4 bases, with 10 bases lying between them. The CDR3 is 15 amino acids. Investigators reverse transcribed all isolated RNA, so they sequenced expressed TCRB transcripts. Survey-depth immunoSEQ sequencing was used for stem cell-like memory T cells. Repertoires were generated with immunoSEQ multiplex PCR, while TCRdb's copy carries only in-frame clones and drops some. The table has approximately 100,000 clones, less than 40% seen once. The sequencing input was stem cell memory CD4+ T cells from blood. This chain links TRBV27 with TRBJ2-1; D perhaps matches TRBD2 (7 bases). The sequence was collected from a woman aged 18-30 years in good health. CDR3 in amino acids: CASSLSRGLYNEQFF. The CDR3 coding sequence is TGTGCCAGCAGTTTATCGCGGGGGCTATACAATGAGCAGTTCTTC.